The present TCR beta chain was sequenced within a study of molecular identifiers for immune sequencing clone quantification. TCRdb reprocessed the PCR reads via MiXCR and lists one record per CDR3 protein. The profile covers some 88,000 distinct CDR3 sequences, with roughly a fifth appearing a single time and approximately 0.99% taken by the ten largest. In germline, CDR1 is MGHRA, CDR2 YSYEKL. The CDR3 sequence is 13 residues long. V was shortened by 0 bases and J by 0 bases, with 0 bases between the two germline ends. About this clonotype: Since a much larger clone is just one base distant, this may be a read error.

The sequence derives from a human donor in good health. Some libraries in this study had Jurkat cell RNA spiked in. Sequencing was done on a sample of naive CD8+ T cells from blood, with Jurkat cell RNA spiked in. Subset reported: FACS-sorted CD8+CD4-CCR7+CD45RA+ naive T cells. This chain joins TRBV4-1 and TRBJ1-5; D ambiguous. The CDR3 sequence is CASSQDSNQPQHF. In DNA form, the CDR3 reads TGCGCCAGCAGCCAAGATAGCAATCAGCCCCAGCATTTT.